Listed below are T cell receptor beta chains from one sample, sequenced in a study of identical twins. TCRdb reanalysed the 5' RACE reads using MiXCR and keeps one entry per CDR3 protein. The sample yields under 800,000 distinct CDR3 sequences, 21% seen once. These same data were also listed under a study on T cells expressing NK-cell markers.

Sequencing was performed on PBMCs. Receptors originate from a woman aged 18-30 years in good health. Each CDR3 is given with its conserved first and last residue. The order of the fields is J gene, D gene, clone size, V gene, CDR3 DNA, CDR3 protein. D genes are given only for firm matches. Not all rows give a size; the values are once, few, many and, for expanded clones, a class.

J gene: TRBJ1-1; D gene: -; clone size: -; V gene: TRBV12-3/TRBV12-4; CDR3 DNA: TGTGCCAGCAGTCCCGACAGCCCCTCGATCACTGAAGCTTTCTTT; CDR3 protein: CASSPDSPSITEAFF
J gene: TRBJ1-5; D gene: -; clone size: -; V gene: TRBV6-1; CDR3 DNA: TGTGCCAGCAAGGGGCAGGCAGGCGATCAGCCCCAGCATTTT; CDR3 protein: CASKGQAGDQPQHF
J gene: TRBJ2-7; D gene: -; clone size: few; V gene: TRBV5-1; CDR3 DNA: TGCGCCAGCAGCTCCCTTCCGGGGAACGGCGAGCAGTACTTC; CDR3 protein: CASSSLPGNGEQYF
J gene: TRBJ2-1; D gene: -; clone size: few; V gene: TRBV3-1; CDR3 DNA: TGTGCCAGCAGCCAAGTGGGGTCTGAGCAGTTCTTC; CDR3 protein: CASSQVGSEQFF
J gene: TRBJ2-3; D gene: -; clone size: many; V gene: TRBV7-2; CDR3 DNA: TGTGCCAGCAGCTTAGCTCCAACAGGGAGCCGTACGCAGTATTTT; CDR3 protein: CASSLAPTGSRTQYF
J gene: TRBJ2-3; D gene: TRBD2; clone size: many; V gene: TRBV9; CDR3 DNA: TGTGCCAGCAGCGGCGGGGGGCCCACAGATACGCAGTATTTT; CDR3 protein: CASSGGGPTDTQYF
J gene: TRBJ2-7; D gene: TRBD2; clone size: -; V gene: TRBV29-1; CDR3 DNA: TGCAGCGTCCAGACTAGCGGAACCTACGAGCAGTACTTC; CDR3 protein: CSVQTSGTYEQYF
J gene: TRBJ2-1; D gene: -; clone size: -; V gene: TRBV4-3; CDR3 DNA: TGCGCCAGCAGCCAAGCGGTGGTTGTGACCTACAATGAGCAGTTCTTC; CDR3 protein: CASSQAVVVTYNEQFF
J gene: TRBJ2-7; D gene: -; clone size: few; V gene: TRBV6-5; CDR3 DNA: TGTGCCAGCAGTTCTCCGGACTCTCGTGGCGAGCAGTACTTC; CDR3 protein: CASSSPDSRGEQYF
J gene: TRBJ2-5; D gene: -; clone size: -; V gene: TRBV20-1; CDR3 DNA: TGCAGTGCGTTACGGGGGACCCAAGAGACCCAGTACTTC; CDR3 protein: CSALRGTQETQYF
J gene: TRBJ1-1; D gene: -; clone size: few; V gene: TRBV5-1; CDR3 DNA: TGCGCCAGCAGTTATCGAGGAGGAGGCATGAACACTGAAGCTTTCTTT; CDR3 protein: CASSYRGGGMNTEAFF
J gene: TRBJ2-1; D gene: -; clone size: once; V gene: TRBV20-1; CDR3 DNA: TGCAGTGCTTTTGGGGTGATGACTGGATACAATGAGCAGTTCTTC; CDR3 protein: CSAFGVMTGYNEQFF
J gene: TRBJ2-2; D gene: TRBD2; clone size: many; V gene: TRBV4-2; CDR3 DNA: TGTGCCAGCAGCCAAGATTATAGCGGGGGGGCCGGGGAGCTGTTTTTT; CDR3 protein: CASSQDYSGGAGELFF
J gene: TRBJ2-2; D gene: -; clone size: -; V gene: TRBV6-1; CDR3 DNA: TGTGCCAGCAGTGATCTCTACACCGGGGAGCTGTTTTTT; CDR3 protein: CASSDLYTGELFF
J gene: TRBJ1-2; D gene: TRBD1; clone size: -; V gene: TRBV29-1; CDR3 DNA: TGCAGCGTGGGAACAGGGGGCTATGGCTACACCTTC; CDR3 protein: CSVGTGGYGYTF
J gene: TRBJ2-1; D gene: -; clone size: -; V gene: TRBV4-3; CDR3 DNA: TGCGCCAGCAGCCACAAAAATGAGGGGCGGCATGAGCAGTTCTTC; CDR3 protein: CASSHKNEGRHEQFF
J gene: TRBJ2-7; D gene: -; clone size: -; V gene: TRBV7-9; CDR3 DNA: TGTGCCAGCAGCCCTCGCTTGGTGACAGGCTTTTTCCACGAGCAGTACTTC; CDR3 protein: CASSPRLVTGFFHEQYF